This entry is about one T cell receptor (beta chain). This record comes from a study of blood T cells in healthy people across ages. Combining a sample-barcoded 5' primer with a J-beta primer mix, a second PCR ran for about 6 to 11 cycles. One entry per CDR3 protein, called by TCRdb with MiXCR from the 5' RACE reads. The sample holds more than 900,000 distinct CDR3 sequences, approximately 25% seen once. The sample was also reused in another study, on T cells of mothers and their children.

The receptor comes from a girl aged 2-10 years in good health. Source material: blood.

Written as DNA, the CDR3 is TGCAGCGTTGCTGACGGCATGAACACTGAAGCTTTCTTT. It specifies CSVADGMNTEAFF. The chain combines TRBV29-1 with TRBJ1-1; no clear D. The CDR3 loop spans 13 amino acids. With 4 bases removed from V and 0 bases from J, the gap between germline ends came to 9 bases. Per the germline V gene, CDR1 is SQVTM and CDR2 is ANQGSEA. The variable domain in full, completed from reference TRBV29-1 and TRBJ1-1, reads SAVISQKPSRDICQRGTSLTIQCQVDSQVTMMFWYRQQPGQSLTLIATANQGSEATYESGFVIDKFPISRPNLTFSTLTVSNMSPEDSSIYLCSVADGMNTEAFFGQGTRLTVV.